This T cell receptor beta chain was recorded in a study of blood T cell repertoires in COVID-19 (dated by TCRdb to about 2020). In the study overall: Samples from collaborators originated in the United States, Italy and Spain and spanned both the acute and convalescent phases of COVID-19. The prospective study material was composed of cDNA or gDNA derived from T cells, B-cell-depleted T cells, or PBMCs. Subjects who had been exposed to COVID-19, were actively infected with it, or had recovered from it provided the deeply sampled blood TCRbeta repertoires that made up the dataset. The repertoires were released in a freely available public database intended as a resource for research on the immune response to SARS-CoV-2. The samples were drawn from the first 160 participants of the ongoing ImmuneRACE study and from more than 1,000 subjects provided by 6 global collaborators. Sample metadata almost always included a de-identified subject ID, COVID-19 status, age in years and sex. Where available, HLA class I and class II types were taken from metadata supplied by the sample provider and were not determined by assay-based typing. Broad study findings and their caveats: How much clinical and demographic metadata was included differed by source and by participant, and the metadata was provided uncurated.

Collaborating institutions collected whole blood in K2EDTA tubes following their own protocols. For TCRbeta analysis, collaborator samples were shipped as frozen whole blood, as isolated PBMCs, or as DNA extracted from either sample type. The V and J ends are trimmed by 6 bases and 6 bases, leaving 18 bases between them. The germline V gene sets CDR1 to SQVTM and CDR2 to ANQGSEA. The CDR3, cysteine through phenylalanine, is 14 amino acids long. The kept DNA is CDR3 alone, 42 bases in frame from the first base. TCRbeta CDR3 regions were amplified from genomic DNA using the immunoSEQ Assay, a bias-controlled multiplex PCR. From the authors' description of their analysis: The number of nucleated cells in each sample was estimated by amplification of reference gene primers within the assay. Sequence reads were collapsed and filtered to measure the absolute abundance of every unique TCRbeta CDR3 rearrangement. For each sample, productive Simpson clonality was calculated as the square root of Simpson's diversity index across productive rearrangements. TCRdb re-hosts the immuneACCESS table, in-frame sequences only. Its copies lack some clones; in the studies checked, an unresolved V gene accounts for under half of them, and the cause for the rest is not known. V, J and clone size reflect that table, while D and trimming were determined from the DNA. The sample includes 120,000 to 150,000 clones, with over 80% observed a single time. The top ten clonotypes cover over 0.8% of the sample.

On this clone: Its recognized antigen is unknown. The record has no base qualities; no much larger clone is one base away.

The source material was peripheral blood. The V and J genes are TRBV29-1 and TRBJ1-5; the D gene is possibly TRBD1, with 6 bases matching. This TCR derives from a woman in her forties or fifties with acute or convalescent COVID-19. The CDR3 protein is CSVRTTGKTQPQHF. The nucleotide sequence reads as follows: TGCAGCGTGAGGACCACAGGGAAGACTCAGCCCCAGCATTTT.